What follows is one T cell receptor beta chain and its context. Its cognate antigen is unknown. Multiplex touch-down PCR with TRB-A/B primers amplified rearranged V-D-J TRB sequences. One entry per CDR3 protein, called by TCRdb with MiXCR from the multiplex PCR reads. The sample shows approximately 11,000 distinct CDR3 sequences, just under 30% of them seen only once. The template was genomic DNA from peripheral blood, not RNA. This specimen comes from a study of T cell repertoires in aging, cancer and after chemotherapy. On the study more broadly: Healthy donor repertoires were recorded over several months to years and showed clear clonal overlap. The whole study produced a dataset of around 8.4 million TCR reads. Notes on the study in general: In cancer patients, declining TCR diversity with age involved lost richness and lost evenness. Immunological memory after chemotherapy cannot be judged from the repertoire data.

The CDR3 loop spans 17 amino acids. V was trimmed by 6 bases and J by 0 bases, leaving 18 bases between them. The germline V gene encodes CDR1 MNHEY and CDR2 SVGAGI. The chain is built from TRBV6-5 and TRBJ1-5; D is possibly TRBD1 (6 bases). The source of this sequence is a human donor in good health. The sample was blood. In nucleotides, the CDR3 is TGTGCCAGCAGAAGGGGGACACCCGCGCATAGCAATCAGCCCCAGCATTTT. This encodes CASRRGTPAHSNQPQHF.